These T cell receptor beta chains were read from a single sample in a study of human CD4 T cells and Enterobacteriaceae. Here immunoSEQ multiplex PCR was the method, and the copy in TCRdb shows in-frame clones only, minus some. This table has about 27,000 clones, approximately 81% appearing once. The material sequenced was memory CD4+ T cells from blood. Receptors were obtained from a human donor in good health. Each CDR3 is given with its conserved first and last residue. D genes are given only for firm matches. A row's size may be missing; if present it is once, few, many or a size class.

V	J	length	D	size	CDR3	DNA
TRBV18	TRBJ2-2	19	TRBD1	-	CASSPKRVGTGTNTGELFF	TGTGCCAGCTCCCCGAAAAGAGTTGGGACAGGAACGAACACCGGGGAGCTGTTTTTT
TRBV19	TRBJ2-1	13	TRBD1	few	CASMGTGGVGQFF	TGTGCCAGTATGGGGACAGGGGGCGTTGGGCAGTTCTTC
TRBV27	TRBJ2-1	15	-	-	CASGILGASDAEQFF	TGTGCCAGCGGCATATTAGGCGCCTCCGATGCTGAGCAGTTCTTC
TRBV29-1	TRBJ2-7	12	-	few	CSVEAELGEQYF	TGCAGCGTTGAAGCAGAACTTGGGGAGCAGTACTTC
TRBV28	TRBJ2-5	15	TRBD2	-	CASSLASGRWETQYF	TGTGCCAGCAGTTTGGCTAGCGGGAGGTGGGAGACCCAGTACTTC
TRBV6-5	TRBJ1-2	14	TRBD1	-	CASSPGGLGYGYTF	TGTGCCAGCAGCCCAGGGGGCTTGGGCTATGGCTACACCTTC
TRBV19	TRBJ1-1	15	-	-	CASRLAVRPDFEAFF	TGTGCCAGCCGGCTGGCCGTAAGACCTGACTTTGAAGCTTTCTTT
TRBV18	TRBJ1-4	14	-	-	CASSPTADGEKLFF	TGTGCCAGCTCACCGACGGCAGATGGAGAAAAACTGTTTTTT
TRBV5-1	TRBJ1-5	15	-	-	CASRRTDNSNQPQHF	TGCGCCAGCAGAAGGACTGATAATAGCAATCAGCCCCAGCATTTT
TRBV6-1	TRBJ1-2	14	-	-	CASSEAGGGYGYTF	TGTGCCAGCAGTGAAGCTGGAGGGGGCTATGGCTACACCTTC
TRBV28	TRBJ2-7	13	-	-	CASRKDFGGEQYF	TGTGCCAGCAGAAAAGACTTCGGCGGCGAGCAGTACTTC
TRBV7-2	TRBJ2-5	13	-	-	CASSFDRRETQYF	TGTGCCAGCAGCTTCGACAGGAGGGAGACCCAGTACTTC